The rows below give T cell receptor beta chains drawn from one sample of a study of response to subunit inactivated influenza vaccine. TCRdb redid the calling of the RT-PCR reads with MiXCR, one entry per CDR3 protein. This sample carries more than 200,000 distinct CDR3 sequences, 12% of them seen once, and the ten largest clones take more than 7%. Sequenced material: non-naive T cells sorted from PBMCs, taken roughly 15 days before vaccination. The receptors here all came from a man aged 50 or older who received an inactivated influenza vaccine. Each CDR3 is given with its conserved first and last residue. The D gene is left open where the match is weak. Expanded clones get a size class; other rows say once, few or many, or leave the size out.

v_gene: TRBV27; j_gene: TRBJ2-1; d_gene: TRBD2; len: 19; abundance: few; CDR3aa: CASSLGWGLAGLSYNEQFF; CDR3nt: TGTGCCAGCTCGCTAGGGTGGGGGCTAGCGGGCCTCTCCTACAATGAGCAGTTCTTC
v_gene: TRBV15; j_gene: TRBJ2-1; d_gene: .; len: 14; abundance: .; CDR3aa: CATTKGSQGDEQFF; CDR3nt: TGTGCCACCACGAAGGGATCACAAGGGGATGAGCAGTTCTTC
v_gene: TRBV5-4; j_gene: TRBJ2-2; d_gene: .; len: 14; abundance: .; CDR3aa: CASSYDLNTGELFF; CDR3nt: TGTGCCAGCAGCTACGACCTGAACACCGGGGAGCTGTTTTTT
v_gene: TRBV4-3; j_gene: TRBJ2-7; d_gene: TRBD2; len: 16; abundance: .; CDR3aa: CASSQGASGSSYEQYF; CDR3nt: TGCGCCAGCAGCCAAGGGGCTAGCGGGTCTTCCTACGAGCAGTACTTC
v_gene: TRBV30; j_gene: TRBJ1-2; d_gene: .; len: 11; abundance: few; CDR3aa: CASFGGDGYTF; CDR3nt: TGTGCCTCCTTCGGGGGAGACGGCTACACCTTC
v_gene: TRBV6-4; j_gene: TRBJ2-3; d_gene: TRBD2; len: 16; abundance: .; CDR3aa: CASSRLAGVSTDTQYF; CDR3nt: TGTGCCAGCAGCCGACTAGCGGGTGTAAGCACAGATACGCAGTATTTT
v_gene: TRBV5-1; j_gene: TRBJ2-7; d_gene: .; len: 14; abundance: few; CDR3aa: CASSLERVGYEQYF; CDR3nt: TGCGCCAGCAGCTTGGAAAGGGTCGGCTACGAGCAGTACTTC
v_gene: TRBV9; j_gene: TRBJ2-3; d_gene: .; len: 16; abundance: .; CDR3aa: CASSEGGTWKADTQYF; CDR3nt: TGTGCCAGCAGCGAGGGGGGGACCTGGAAGGCAGATACGCAGTATTTT
v_gene: TRBV24-1; j_gene: TRBJ2-5; d_gene: .; len: 12; abundance: many; CDR3aa: CATSDLGQEFYF; CDR3nt: TGTGCCACCAGTGATTTGGGGCAGGAGTTCTACTTC
v_gene: TRBV18; j_gene: TRBJ1-5; d_gene: .; len: 13; abundance: many; CDR3aa: CASSPGDNQPQHF; CDR3nt: TGTGCCAGCTCACCTGGGGACAATCAGCCCCAGCATTTT
v_gene: TRBV29-1; j_gene: TRBJ1-5; d_gene: .; len: 14; abundance: few; CDR3aa: CSVVIGGSNQPQHF; CDR3nt: TGCAGCGTTGTAATAGGGGGAAGCAATCAGCCCCAGCATTTT
v_gene: TRBV6-1; j_gene: TRBJ1-1; d_gene: .; len: 14; abundance: .; CDR3aa: CASSRLSGDTEAFF; CDR3nt: TGTGCCAGCAGCAGACTTTCCGGGGACACTGAAGCTTTCTTT
v_gene: TRBV7-8; j_gene: TRBJ1-5; d_gene: .; len: 16; abundance: .; CDR3aa: CASSLESTGSNQPQHF; CDR3nt: TGTGCCAGCAGCTTAGAGTCAACAGGTAGCAATCAGCCCCAGCATTTT
v_gene: TRBV10-3; j_gene: TRBJ2-6; d_gene: TRBD2; len: 17; abundance: few; CDR3aa: CAIMRLAGPSGANVLTF; CDR3nt: TGTGCCATCATGAGGCTAGCGGGTCCCTCTGGGGCCAACGTCCTGACTTTC
v_gene: TRBV15; j_gene: TRBJ2-5; d_gene: .; len: 14; abundance: many; CDR3aa: CATSLRGGSETQYF; CDR3nt: TGTGCCACCAGCCTTCGGGGTGGGTCAGAGACCCAGTACTTC
v_gene: TRBV7-9; j_gene: TRBJ2-7; d_gene: .; len: 16; abundance: many; CDR3aa: CASSLTTGRLKGEQYF; CDR3nt: TGTGCCAGCAGCTTAACGACGGGACGGCTGAAGGGCGAGCAGTACTTC
v_gene: TRBV4-1; j_gene: TRBJ2-7; d_gene: .; len: 13; abundance: few; CDR3aa: CASSPPNRDEQYF; CDR3nt: TGCGCCAGCAGCCCACCGAACAGGGACGAGCAGTACTTC
v_gene: TRBV11-2; j_gene: TRBJ2-5; d_gene: TRBD2; len: 19; abundance: few; CDR3aa: CASSLRSAALAGAEGTQYF; CDR3nt: TGTGCCAGCAGCTTAAGGTCCGCCGCGCTAGCGGGGGCCGAAGGGACCCAGTACTTC
v_gene: TRBV6-5; j_gene: TRBJ2-1; d_gene: TRBD1; len: 14; abundance: .; CDR3aa: CASSYGTGSYEQFF; CDR3nt: TGTGCCAGCAGTTACGGGACAGGGTCTTATGAGCAGTTCTTC
v_gene: TRBV20-1; j_gene: TRBJ1-1; d_gene: TRBD1; len: 14; abundance: many; CDR3aa: CSASQPAGGTEAFF; CDR3nt: TGCAGTGCTAGTCAACCCGCAGGGGGCACTGAAGCTTTCTTT
v_gene: TRBV20-1; j_gene: TRBJ2-7; d_gene: .; len: 15; abundance: few; CDR3aa: CSALGPGQRVYEQYF; CDR3nt: TGCAGTGCTCTGGGACCGGGACAAAGAGTTTACGAGCAGTACTTC
v_gene: TRBV7-2; j_gene: TRBJ1-6; d_gene: .; len: 14; abundance: few; CDR3aa: CASSADSFNSPLHF; CDR3nt: TGTGCCAGCAGCGCGGACAGTTTCAATTCACCCCTCCACTTT
v_gene: TRBV15; j_gene: TRBJ2-7; d_gene: TRBD2; len: 15; abundance: few; CDR3aa: CATSREASGTYEQYF; CDR3nt: TGTGCCACCAGCAGAGAGGCTAGCGGGACCTACGAGCAGTACTTC
v_gene: TRBV7-9; j_gene: TRBJ2-7; d_gene: .; len: 11; abundance: .; CDR3aa: CASSQEGEQYF; CDR3nt: TGTGCCAGCAGCCAGGAGGGCGAGCAGTACTTC
v_gene: TRBV29-1; j_gene: TRBJ2-5; d_gene: TRBD1; len: 14; abundance: many; CDR3aa: CSVGGQGGEETQYF; CDR3nt: TGCAGCGTTGGCGGACAGGGGGGGGAAGAGACCCAGTACTTC
v_gene: TRBV7-2; j_gene: TRBJ2-1; d_gene: TRBD2; len: 15; abundance: many; CDR3aa: CASGAGTSGRREQFF; CDR3nt: TGTGCCAGCGGTGCCGGGACTAGCGGGAGAAGAGAGCAGTTCTTC
v_gene: TRBV20-1; j_gene: TRBJ2-1; d_gene: .; len: 12; abundance: few; CDR3aa: CSGGPVNNEQFF; CDR3nt: TGCAGTGGAGGACCCGTCAACAATGAGCAGTTCTTC
v_gene: TRBV5-1; j_gene: TRBJ2-2; d_gene: .; len: 14; abundance: .; CDR3aa: CASSSEINTGELFF; CDR3nt: TGCGCCAGCAGCTCAGAGATCAACACCGGGGAGCTGTTTTTT
v_gene: TRBV20-1; j_gene: TRBJ1-1; d_gene: .; len: 10; abundance: many; CDR3aa: CSLRGTEAFF; CDR3nt: TGCAGTCTACGGGGGACTGAAGCTTTCTTT
v_gene: TRBV2; j_gene: TRBJ2-5; d_gene: .; len: 12; abundance: few; CDR3aa: CASTRTAGTQYF; CDR3nt: TGTGCCAGCACTCGGACGGCTGGGACCCAGTACTTC
v_gene: TRBV7-9; j_gene: TRBJ2-3; d_gene: .; len: 14; abundance: few; CDR3aa: CASSWTGATDTQYF; CDR3nt: TGTGCCAGCAGCTGGACGGGGGCCACAGATACGCAGTATTTT
v_gene: TRBV24-1; j_gene: TRBJ2-1; d_gene: .; len: 12; abundance: .; CDR3aa: CATSAPGREQFF; CDR3nt: TGTGCCACCAGTGCCCCGGGACGGGAGCAGTTCTTC
v_gene: TRBV29-1; j_gene: TRBJ2-7; d_gene: .; len: 13; abundance: few; CDR3aa: CSFMLGSSYEQYF; CDR3nt: TGCAGCTTCATGCTAGGAAGCTCCTACGAGCAGTACTTC
v_gene: TRBV5-4; j_gene: TRBJ1-2; d_gene: .; len: 16; abundance: .; CDR3aa: CASSLGQGQANYGYTF; CDR3nt: TGTGCCAGCAGCTTGGGGCAGGGGCAAGCTAACTATGGCTACACCTTC
v_gene: TRBV18; j_gene: TRBJ1-1; d_gene: .; len: 15; abundance: .; CDR3aa: CASSPDATQRAEAFF; CDR3nt: TGTGCCAGCTCACCAGATGCCACGCAGCGGGCTGAAGCTTTCTTT
v_gene: TRBV9; j_gene: TRBJ2-5; d_gene: TRBD2; len: 16; abundance: few; CDR3aa: CASSVSAGGAGETQYF; CDR3nt: TGTGCCAGCAGCGTTTCAGCGGGAGGAGCTGGAGAGACCCAGTACTTC
v_gene: TRBV2; j_gene: TRBJ2-1; d_gene: TRBD2; len: 18; abundance: .; CDR3aa: CASSTLGSSGSSYNEQFF; CDR3nt: TGTGCCAGCAGTACTCTGGGCTCTAGCGGAAGCTCCTACAATGAGCAGTTCTTC
v_gene: TRBV12-3/TRBV12-4; j_gene: TRBJ2-3; d_gene: TRBD2; len: 16; abundance: few; CDR3aa: CASSLGASGTTDTQYF; CDR3nt: TGTGCCAGCAGTTTAGGGGCTAGCGGCACCACAGATACGCAGTATTTT
v_gene: TRBV7-2; j_gene: TRBJ2-7; d_gene: .; len: 13; abundance: many; CDR3aa: CASSKALHNEQYF; CDR3nt: TGTGCCAGCAGCAAAGCACTCCACAACGAGCAGTACTTC
v_gene: TRBV15; j_gene: TRBJ2-7; d_gene: .; len: 13; abundance: .; CDR3aa: CATSSAVSYEQYF; CDR3nt: TGTGCCACCAGCTCAGCAGTAAGCTACGAGCAGTACTTC
v_gene: TRBV6-2/TRBV6-3; j_gene: TRBJ2-1; d_gene: TRBD2; len: 13; abundance: .; CDR3aa: CASRLAGRTWQFF; CDR3nt: TGTGCCAGCCGACTAGCGGGCAGGACGTGGCAGTTCTTC
v_gene: TRBV29-1; j_gene: TRBJ2-5; d_gene: .; len: 12; abundance: few; CDR3aa: CSVDTVGETQYF; CDR3nt: TGCAGCGTTGACACGGTCGGTGAGACCCAGTACTTC